The 19 T cell receptor beta chains listed next were all sequenced from one sample in a study of CD8 T cells in ankylosing spondylitis. TCRdb used MiXCR to reprocess the 5' RACE reads, holding one entry per CDR3 protein. This sample has fewer than 250,000 distinct CDR3 sequences, with over 9.5% found just once. Sequenced input: blood, either unsorted or a sorted T cell fraction (not recorded which). All receptors come from a male donor with ankylosing spondylitis or in good health (not recorded which).

Only a few counts were recorded for this clonotype. The gene calls are TRBV7-2 and TRBJ2-4, with D perhaps TRBD1 or TRBD2 (6 bases each). V dropped 1 base and J dropped 2 bases, with 12 bases sitting between them. Germline-derived CDR1 and CDR2 are SGHTA and FQGNSA. The CDR3 loop spans 16 amino acids. The CDR3 coding sequence is TGTGCCAGCAGCTTAGGTGGAGGGGGTACCAAAAACATTCAGTACTTC. It yields the protein CASSLGGGGTKNIQYF.

This clonotype appeared a few times. The chain is built from TRBV7-2 and TRBJ1-5; possible D gene TRBD1, 5 bases. V lost 3 bases and J lost 5, with 14 bases in between. This CDR3 spans 15 amino acids. CDR1 is SGHTA, CDR2 FQGNSA, per germline. The CDR3 bases are TGTGCCAGCAGCTTTCCCGGACAAGGCGATCAGCCCCAGCATTTT. This gives the protein CASSFPGQGDQPQHF.

This clonotype was recorded many times. The CDR3 sequence: CAIKPPIKVLAKNIQYF. The CDR3 region has the DNA TGTGCCATTAAACCACCCATTAAGGTTCTAGCCAAAAACATTCAGTACTTC. The chain uses TRBV10-3 and TRBJ2-4; D call uncertain. V lost 9 bases, J lost 0 bases, and 21 bases lay in between. The CDR3 runs to 17 residues. Germline V lookup: CDR1 ENHRY, CDR2 SYGVKD.

Many counts were recorded for this clonotype. This chain connects TRBV12-3 or TRBV12-4 to TRBJ2-3, with TRBD2 as a possible D gene (5 bases). V dropped 5 bases and J dropped 4 bases, with 10 bases sitting between them. This CDR3 spans 13 amino acids. DNA of the CDR3: TGTGCCAGCAGTCAGCGCGGGCCAGATACGCAGTATTTT. Its protein is CASSQRGPDTQYF.

Many counts were recorded for this clonotype. The V call is TRBV7-6, the J call TRBJ2-5; TRBD2 is a possible D gene (7 bases). The CDR3 consists of 16 residues. V was pared by 4 bases and J by 3 bases, with 18 bases between. Germline V gene lookup returns CDR1 SGHVS and CDR2 FNYEAQ. The CDR3 reads CASSSAGGLPKETQYF. The DNA for the CDR3 is TGTGCCAGCAGCTCTGCCGGGGGGCTTCCTAAAGAGACCCAGTACTTC. The variable domain in full, with the rest retrieved from reference TRBV7-6 and TRBJ2-5, is GAGVSQSPRYKVTKRGQDVALRCDPISGHVSLYWYRQALGQGPEFLTYFNYEAQQDKSGLPNDRFSAERPEGSISTLTIQRTEQRDSAMYRCASSSAGGLPKETQYFGPGTRLLVL.

This clonotype was seen many times. The V gene is TRBV11-2, the J gene TRBJ1-3, with no clear D. The CDR3 has 13 amino acids. Per the germline V gene, CDR1 is SGHAT and CDR2 is FQNNGV. V was pared by 0 bases and J by 7 bases, with 7 bases between. This chain's CDR3 is CASSLDLTNTIYF. CDR3 DNA sequence: TGTGCCAGCAGCTTAGATCTTACGAACACCATATATTTT. Supplemented by reference TRBV11-2 and TRBJ1-3, the full variable domain reads EAGVAQSPRYKIIEKRQSVAFWCNPISGHATLYWYQQILGQGPKLLIQFQNNGVVDDSQLPKDRFSAERLKGVDSTLKIQPAKLEDSAVYLCASSLDLTNTIYFGEGSWLTVV.

There are a few counts of this clonotype. The rearrangement joins TRBV7-6 to TRBJ1-2; D unclear. Germline V gene data show CDR1 as SGHVS and CDR2 as FNYEAQ. The CDR3 length is 17 residues. V lost 0 bases, J lost 0 bases, and 14 bases lay in between. The CDR3: CASSLAPESRPNYGYTF. CDR3 sequence (DNA): TGTGCCAGCAGCTTAGCGCCTGAGAGCCGGCCTAACTATGGCTACACCTTC.

This clonotype has ten or more counts. V is TRBV5-5 and J is TRBJ1-6, with D perhaps TRBD1 (5 bases). Trimming stripped 2 bases from V and 6 bases from J, with 9 bases between. The CDR3 is 14 amino acids. Germline values: CDR1 SGHKS, CDR2 YYEKEE (reference sequence). For the CDR3, the DNA is TGTGCCAGCAGCTTTGGGGACTCTAATTCACCCCTCCACTTT. This gives the protein CASSFGDSNSPLHF.

The rearrangement uses TRBV28 and TRBJ2-7; unclear D gene. The germline V and J ends were trimmed by 10 bases and 6 bases, with 19 bases remaining between them. The germline gives CDR1 MDHEN, CDR2 SYDVKM. This CDR3 region has 13 residues. Written as DNA, the CDR3 is TGTGCCATGGGCCCCGGGCTCCTCTGCGAGCAGTACTTC. It specifies CAMGPGLLCEQYF.

This clonotype has ten or more counts. Its ends do not fully match the called genes, so a read error is possible. The rearrangement joins TRBV12-3 or TRBV12-4 to TRBJ2-2; the D gene could be TRBD1 or TRBD2 (7 bases each). The CDR3 has 16 residues. CDR3 sequence reads: CASSPRGQTLGGGLFF. CDR3 DNA sequence: TGTGCCAGCAGTCCAAGGGGACAGACCCTTGGGGGGGGGCTGTTTTTT.

This clonotype has a handful of counts. The chain couples TRBV14 to TRBJ2-2; tentative D call: TRBD2 (5 bases). This CDR3 spans 15 amino acids. The V and J ends lost 6 bases and 4 bases respectively, with 15 bases between them. In germline, CDR1 is SGHDN, CDR2 FVKESK. The CDR3 region is CASRKEGLGTGELFF. CDR3 sequence (DNA): TGTGCCAGCAGAAAAGAGGGTCTCGGCACCGGGGAGCTGTTTTTT.

Many counts were recorded for this clonotype. The chain is built from TRBV6-1 and TRBJ2-4, with D tentatively TRBD1 or TRBD2 (8 bases each). The CDR3 totals 19 residues. Germline V gene sequence: CDR1 MNHNS, CDR2 SASEGT. Between the trimmed V and J ends, which lost 3 bases and 3 bases, there was a span of 24 bases. DNA of the CDR3: TGTGCCAGCAGTGATAGCGGGACAGGCGGTTGGGGAGTCAAAAACATTCAGTACTTC. This encodes CASSDSGTGGWGVKNIQYF.

This clonotype was seen ten or more times. The V call is TRBV20-1, the J call TRBJ1-4; D is undetermined. Germline V gene data show CDR1 as DFQATT and CDR2 as SNEGSKA (reference sequence). The CDR3 contains 14 residues. V was clipped by 5 bases and J by 7 bases, with 17 bases between them. CDR3 sequence reads: CSAPERLLGEKLFF. The CDR3 bases are TGCAGTGCTCCCGAGAGACTGTTGGGTGAAAAACTGTTTTTT.

The table lists this clonotype with many counts. The V call is TRBV5-1, the J call TRBJ2-3, with 7 bases matching TRBD2. The CDR3 loop spans 15 amino acids. V shed 5 bases and J 0 bases; nucleotides not matched to a gene: 6. Per germline, CDR1 SGHRS and CDR2 YFSETQ. The CDR3 sequence: CASRTDGGSTDTQYF. DNA of the CDR3: TGCGCCAGCAGAACTGACGGGGGGAGCACAGATACGCAGTATTTT. The whole variable domain, filled in from reference TRBV5-1 and TRBJ2-3, reads KAGVTQTPRYLIKTRGQQVTLSCSPISGHRSVSWYQQTPGQGLQFLFEYFSETQRNKGNFPGRFSGRQFSNSRSEMNVSTLELGDSALYLCASRTDGGSTDTQYFGPGTRLTVL.

This clonotype was detected only a few times. The chain carries TRBV7-3 and TRBJ2-1, with 11 bases aligning to TRBD1. Germline V gene sequence: CDR1 SGHTA, CDR2 FQGTGA. CDR3 length equals 15 residues. The V gene end was trimmed by 5 bases and the J gene end by 8 bases; junction bases not matched to a gene: 8. The CDR3 region has the DNA TGTGCCAGCAGCGCGAGCCGGGACAGGGGGGATGAGCAGTTCTTC. Translation gives CASSASRDRGDEQFF.

This clonotype was found many times. J is TRBJ2-3 and V is TRBV11-1, with D hard to call. The germline V gene has CDR1 SGHAT and CDR2 FQDESV (reference sequence). The CDR3 covers 13 residues. V shed 3 bases and J shed 4 bases, with 8 bases lying between them. CDR3 DNA sequence: TGTGCCAGCAGCTTGAGTCTTGCAGATACGCAGTATTTT. This gives the protein CASSLSLADTQYF. Full variable domain (outside the CDR3, taken from reference TRBV11-1 and TRBJ2-3): EAEVAQSPRYKITEKSQAVAFWCDPISGHATLYWYRQILGQGPELLVQFQDESVVDDSQLPKDRFSAERLKGVDSTLKIQPAELGDSAMYLCASSLSLADTQYFGPGTRLTVL.

This clonotype was observed many times. The CDR3 DNA follows: TGCGCCAGCACCCCCCGGGGGGGAACAGATACGCAGTATTTT. Its protein product is CASTPRGGTDTQYF. The rearrangement joins TRBV5-1 to TRBJ2-3; 8 bases agree with TRBD2. V shed 6 bases and J 3 bases; nucleotides not matched to a gene: 6. Germline CDR1 SGHRS, CDR2 YFSETQ. This CDR3 has 14 amino acids.

This chain links TRBV7-2 with TRBJ2-1; no clear D. Germline V CDR1 and CDR2: SGHTA, FQGNSA. The V end lost 3 bases, the J end lost 4 bases, and 7 bases lay between the germline ends. CDR3 length equals 13 residues. The CDR3 loop is CASSLGMYNEQFF. Written as DNA, the CDR3 is TGTGCCAGCAGCTTGGGGATGTACAATGAGCAGTTCTTC.

In this sample, this clonotype turned up a few times. This chain uses TRBV12-3 or TRBV12-4 with TRBJ2-6; D is possibly TRBD2 (6 bases). This CDR3 contains 16 residues. V was clipped by 4 bases and J by 2 bases, with 12 bases between them. CDR3 nucleotide sequence: TGTGCCAGCAGTTCTCTTTGGAGGGCTGGGGCCAACGTCCTGACTTTC. It translates to CASSSLWRAGANVLTF.